The 27 T cell receptor beta chains presented below share a single source sample, sequenced in a study of cytomegalovirus exposure and HLA in healthy donors. TCRdb's copy holds only in-frame clones and misses some; the assay was immunoSEQ multiplex PCR. The repertoire includes 150,000 to 200,000 clones, approximately 87% of them detected once, and approximately 1.5% sits in the top ten. Source material: PBMCs. The origin of the receptors is a young woman in good health and CMV-seronegative.

The chain has TRBV5-1 and TRBJ1-1; D gene unclear. This CDR3 has 14 residues. The V end was cut by 0 bases, the J end by 6 bases, with 12 bases between. Germline lookup yields CDR1 SGHRS and CDR2 YFSETQ. The CDR3 spells CASSLVTRVSEAFF. DNA for the CDR3: TGCGCCAGCAGCTTGGTTACTAGGGTGTCTGAAGCTTTCTTT.

This clone was seen once. This sequence joins TRBV25-1 and TRBJ2-3, with TRBD1 identical over 7 bases. The CDR3 extends over 15 amino acids. The germline CDR1 and CDR2 sequences are MGHDK and SYGVNS. J lost 5 bases, V lost 3 bases, and 8 bases had no gene match. The CDR3 DNA reads TGTGCCAGCAGTGATACAGGGGTGCGAGGAGATACGCAGTATTTT. It yields the protein CASSDTGVRGDTQYF. Full variable domain (outside the CDR3, taken from reference TRBV25-1 and TRBJ2-3): EADIYQTPRYLVIGTGKKITLECSQTMGHDKMYWYQQDPGMELHLIHYSYGVNSTEKGDLSSESTVSRIRTEHFPLTLESARPSHTSQYLCASSDTGVRGDTQYFGPGTRLTVL.

This clone has more than one count but fewer than ten. This chain joins TRBV5-1 and TRBJ2-1; D not certain. This CDR3 is built from 14 residues. Germline CDR1 SGHRS, CDR2 YFSETQ. Trimming pared 1 base from V and 6 bases from J, leaving 11 bases between. CDR3 sequence: CASSLSHSGNEQFF. CDR3 DNA: TGCGCCAGCAGCTTGTCCCACTCCGGCAATGAGCAGTTCTTC.

The V gene is TRBV4-2, the J gene TRBJ2-4; tentatively, D is TRBD2 (5 bases). Per the germline V gene, CDR1 is LGHNA and CDR2 is YNFKEQ. V lost 3 bases to trimming and J lost 0 bases, with 12 bases between them. There are 16 residues in the CDR3. CDR3 residues: CASSHGFGIAKNIQYF. CDR3 coding DNA: TGTGCCAGCAGCCACGGGTTCGGGATAGCCAAAAACATTCAGTACTTC.

The chain combines TRBV7-9 with TRBJ2-1; 9 bases are shared with TRBD2. CDR3 size: 15 residues. Germline CDR1 is SEHNR and CDR2 is FQNEAQ (reference sequence). Unmatched junction bases numbered 6, after V lost 0 bases and J lost 9 bases. Here the CDR3 DNA reads TGTGCCAGCAGCTTAGCCGGGACTAGCACTATTGAGCAGTTCTTC. Translation gives CASSLAGTSTIEQFF.

This chain connects TRBV7-6 to TRBJ1-3; 7 bases are shared with TRBD1. CDR3 length equals 15 residues. The germline gives CDR1 SGHVS, CDR2 FNYEAQ. V trimming: 5 bases; J trimming: 1 base; junction bases outside the gene matches: 5. CDR3 residues: CASSTMTGSGNTIYF. DNA of the CDR3: TGTGCCAGCAGCACGATGACAGGGTCTGGAAACACCATATATTTT.

V and J are TRBV30 and TRBJ2-1; 12 nucleotides align to TRBD2. This CDR3 has 14 amino acids. CDR1 and CDR2 (germline): GTSNPN, SVGIG (reference sequence). With V trimmed by 4 bases and J by 8 bases, 6 bases remained unmatched. The CDR3 DNA is TGTGCCTGGATTTCTAGCGGGGGGGCGGATGAGCAGTTCTTC. Translated: CAWISSGGADEQFF. Using reference TRBV30 and TRBJ2-1 for the parts outside the CDR3, the full variable domain is SQTIHQWPATLVQPVGSPLSLECTVEGTSNPNLYWYRQAAGRGLQLLFYSVGIGQISSEVPQNLSASRPQDRQFILSSKKLLLSDSGFYLCAWISSGGADEQFFGPGTRLTVL.

The chain uses TRBV4-1 and TRBJ1-1; D may be TRBD1 (6 bases). CDR3 length: 14 residues. Trimming took 3 bases from V and 2 from J, leaving 10 bases between them. Germline V gene lookup returns CDR1 MGHRA and CDR2 YSYEKL. The CDR3 DNA sequence: TGCGCCAGCAGCCAGTTACAGGGAAACACTGAAGCTTTCTTT. This encodes CASSQLQGNTEAFF.

The gene calls are TRBV2 and TRBJ1-4; 11 nucleotides match TRBD1. CDR1 and CDR2 (germline): SNHLY, FYNNEI. V shed 8 bases and J 2 bases; nucleotides not matched to a gene: 7. The CDR3 runs to 16 residues. This CDR3 reads CASQGQGAGTNEKLFF. The CDR3 region has the DNA TGTGCCAGCCAAGGACAGGGGGCTGGGACTAATGAAAAACTGTTTTTT.

The sample holds a few counts of this clone. The chain couples TRBV19 to TRBJ2-7; 10 positions match TRBD1. V dropped 10 bases and J dropped 2; count of bases not matched to a gene: 5. Germline-derived CDR1 and CDR2 are LNHDA and SQIVND (reference sequence). CDR3 size: 13 residues. CDR3 coding DNA: TGTGCCACCCACGGACAGGGGGCCTACGAGCAGTACTTC. As protein: CATHGQGAYEQYF.

The rearrangement uses TRBV4-3 and TRBJ2-7; 8 bases agree with TRBD1. CDR3 length equals 14 residues. Germline V gene data show CDR1 as LGHNA and CDR2 as YSLEER. The V segment lost 4 bases and the J segment 2 bases; nucleotides outside the gene matches: 4. The CDR3 loop is CASSRGQGTYEQYF. In DNA form, the CDR3 reads TGCGCCAGCAGCCGAGGACAGGGAACCTACGAGCAGTACTTC.

The chain has TRBV6-5 and TRBJ2-7; perhaps TRBD1 as D (8 bases). The V gene's germline CDR1 is MNHEY and CDR2 SVGAGI. Between the trimmed V and J ends, which lost 9 bases and 2 bases, there was a span of 14 bases. The CDR3 is made up of 13 amino acids. The CDR3 DNA is TGTGCCAGTACAGGGGGGGGCACCTACGAGCAGTACTTC. Translation gives CASTGGGTYEQYF.

This clone has just one count. The chain uses TRBV15 and TRBJ2-1, with a weak D call TRBD1 (5 bases). The germline V gene encodes CDR1 LNHNV and CDR2 YYDKDF (reference sequence). There are 15 residues in the CDR3. Trimming took 0 bases from V and 1 from J, leaving 7 bases between them. The CDR3 bases are TGTGCCACCAGCAGAGAGTCAGGGTCCTACAATGAGCAGTTCTTC. As protein: CATSRESGSYNEQFF.

This chain links TRBV10-3 with TRBJ1-6; tentatively, D is TRBD1 (5 bases). CDR3 length: 16 residues. CDR1 ENHRY and CDR2 SYGVKD come from the germline V gene. V lost 0 bases, J lost 3 bases, and 9 bases lay in between. Here the CDR3 reads CAISESVQGYNSPLHF. The CDR3 DNA is TGTGCCATCAGTGAGTCGGTGCAGGGCTATAATTCACCCCTCCACTTT.

The chain combines TRBV2 with TRBJ2-2; tentatively, D is TRBD2 (5 bases). The CDR3 runs 15 residues. Germline assignment: CDR1 SNHLY and CDR2 FYNNEI. V was cut by 3 bases and J by 0 bases, with 8 bases left in between. CDR3 sequence: CASSEDSTNTGELFF. The CDR3 DNA follows: TGTGCCAGCAGTGAGGACTCAACGAACACCGGGGAGCTGTTTTTT.

The J gene is TRBJ2-3, the V gene TRBV5-4; 14 nucleotides match TRBD2. The CDR3 is made up of 17 amino acids. The germline V gene has CDR1 SGHNT and CDR2 YYREEE (reference sequence). Losses at the gene ends were 3 bases for V and 7 bases for J; bases not matched to a gene: 10. The CDR3 DNA reads TGTGCCAGCAGCTCAGACCCGGGACTAGCGGGGGAATATACGCAGTATTTT. Encoded protein: CASSSDPGLAGEYTQYF.

The V gene is TRBV7-9, the J gene TRBJ1-1; weak D call: TRBD1 (5 bases). Germline values: CDR1 SEHNR, CDR2 FQNEAQ (reference sequence). The CDR3 sequence is 15 residues long. Between the trimmed V and J ends, which lost 1 base and 5 bases, there was a span of 14 bases. CDR3 bases: TGTGCCAGCAGCTTAGGTGGGCAGGGAAGGACTGAAGCTTTCTTT. It encodes CASSLGGQGRTEAFF.

V gene TRBV11-2 combines with J gene TRBJ2-3; maybe TRBD2 (6 bases). Between the trimmed V and J ends, which lost 3 bases and 4 bases, there was a span of 14 bases. The CDR3 contains 15 residues. From germline, CDR1 is SGHAT and CDR2 FQNNGV. The CDR3 is CASSFTRGISDTQYF. As DNA, the CDR3 is TGTGCCAGCAGCTTCACGCGGGGAATATCAGATACGCAGTATTTT.

This chain links TRBV7-2 with TRBJ2-7, with D perhaps matching TRBD1 (5 bases). V lost 4 bases and J 3 bases, leaving 13 bases between the germline ends. Germline assignment: CDR1 SGHTA and CDR2 FQGNSA. This CDR3 has 14 amino acids. The CDR3 here is CASSSYQGFYEQYF. The CDR3 nucleotides read TGTGCCAGCAGCTCGTATCAGGGTTTCTACGAGCAGTACTTC.

In its sample, this clone was seen a few times. This chain uses TRBV27 with TRBJ2-3, with D possibly being TRBD2 (7 bases). The V end was cut by 6 bases, the J end by 3 bases, with 10 bases between. Germline V gene lookup returns CDR1 MNHEY and CDR2 SMNVEV (reference sequence). This CDR3 contains 13 residues. The CDR3: CASSGGPTDTQYF. In DNA form, the CDR3 reads TGTGCCAGCAGCGGGGGGCCTACAGATACGCAGTATTTT.

This chain connects TRBV5-1 to TRBJ1-4; D is unclear. CDR1 and CDR2 from the germline V gene are SGHRS and YFSETQ. The CDR3 loop spans 16 amino acids. V was clipped by 4 bases and J by 0 bases, with 13 bases between them. The CDR3 here is CASSSTEDATNEKLFF. CDR3 bases: TGCGCCAGCAGCAGTACAGAAGATGCAACTAATGAAAAACTGTTTTTT.

The chain combines TRBV5-1 with TRBJ2-3, with 8 positions matching TRBD2. Looked up from germline, CDR1 is SGHRS and CDR2 is YFSETQ. The CDR3 totals 13 residues. V lost 7 bases and J lost 4; bases outside the gene matches: 5. CDR3 residues: CASGRGVADTQYF. The CDR3, as DNA: TGCGCCAGCGGGCGGGGGGTGGCAGATACGCAGTATTTT. The full variable domain, completed using reference TRBV5-1 and TRBJ2-3, is KAGVTQTPRYLIKTRGQQVTLSCSPISGHRSVSWYQQTPGQGLQFLFEYFSETQRNKGNFPGRFSGRQFSNSRSEMNVSTLELGDSALYLCASGRGVADTQYFGPGTRLTVL.

This clone was found a few times. The rearrangement uses TRBV6-5 and TRBJ1-1, with D uncertain. Trimming pared 4 bases from V and 0 bases from J, leaving 6 bases between. Per the germline V gene, CDR1 is MNHEY and CDR2 is SVGAGI. The CDR3 length is 13 residues. The CDR3 loop is CASSLQLNTEAFF. CDR3 nucleotide sequence: TGTGCCAGCAGTTTACAGCTGAACACTGAAGCTTTCTTT.

The chain carries TRBV6-4 and TRBJ2-2, with TRBD2 as a possible D gene (5 bases). The CDR3 runs 12 residues. Trimming shortened V by 4 bases and J by 7 bases, and 7 bases separated the two germline ends. Germline CDR1 is MRHNA and CDR2 is SNTAGT. The CDR3 coding sequence is TGTGCCAGCAGTGGCCGGGACGGGGAGCTGTTTTTT. Its protein is CASSGRDGELFF.

This chain uses TRBV27 with TRBJ2-3; 10 nucleotides match TRBD1. J gave up 2 bases and V 6 bases, and 8 bases lay outside the gene matches. CDR1 and CDR2 (germline): MNHEY, SMNVEV (reference sequence). CDR3 length equals 16 residues. The CDR3 region is CASSLGTGANTDTQYF. CDR3 DNA: TGTGCCAGCAGCCTCGGGACAGGGGCAAACACAGATACGCAGTATTTT.

The rearrangement links TRBV10-3 to TRBJ2-1, with a possible D match to TRBD2 (6 bases). Germline V gene lookup returns CDR1 ENHRY and CDR2 SYGVKD. V was pared by 2 bases and J by 6 bases, with 8 bases between. This CDR3 is 13 amino acids long. CDR3 DNA sequence: TGTGCCATCAGTGAGGGGACTGTCAATGAGCAGTTCTTC. This sequence encodes CAISEGTVNEQFF.

This chain links TRBV4-1 with TRBJ2-3, with a tentative D call TRBD2 (6 bases). Germline V gene data show CDR1 as MGHRA and CDR2 as YSYEKL. V lost 3 bases and J 3 bases, leaving 19 bases between the germline ends. This CDR3 spans 17 amino acids. The CDR3 reads CASSQGEPGLITDTQYF. In nucleotides, the CDR3 is TGCGCCAGCAGCCAGGGCGAGCCGGGACTCATAACAGATACGCAGTATTTT.